This TCR beta chain was identified during a study of blood T cell repertoires in COVID-19. About the study: From T cells, B-cell-depleted T cells, or PBMCs came the material, which was cDNA or gDNA.

Unmatched junction bases numbered 21, after V lost 3 bases and J lost 4 bases. The CDR3 consists of 20 residues. Germline CDR1 reads DFQATT; CDR2 reads SNEGSKA (reference sequence). TCRdb keeps only in-frame clones here, not all; method: immunoSEQ multiplex PCR. The sample lists around 140,000 clones, roughly 86% seen once, with over 0.85% in the top ten. J is TRBJ2-3 and V is TRBV20-1; 11 bases align to TRBD2. The source of this sequence is a woman aged 50 to 65 with acute or convalescent COVID-19. Sample: peripheral blood. The CDR3 spells CSASLGTSGDLSGSSDTQYF. CDR3 nucleotides: TGCAGTGCTAGTCTTGGGACTAGCGGCGACCTGAGCGGATCATCAGATACGCAGTATTTT.